These 18 T cell receptor beta chains came from one sample sequenced in a study of OX40 agonist ivuxolimab in advanced cancers. The library was prepared using the immunoSEQ multiplex PCR assay. The table comes from immuneACCESS by way of TCRdb, which keeps in-frame sequences with V and J called. Part of the clones is missing from these tables; in studies checked, under half for an unresolved V gene and the rest for unknown reasons. Within this sample are 95,000 or so clones, with approximately 86% of them counted one time only. The ten largest make up 3% to 4.5% of the sample. The sample consisted of CD4+ or CD8+ T cells sorted from blood, taken in a trial of the OX40 agonist ivuxolimab. The receptor source for this set is an adult with an advanced solid tumor such as melanoma, head and neck, liver or kidney cancer.

This clone was observed a single time. The rearrangement links TRBV4-2 to TRBJ2-1, with 11 bases that match TRBD2. CDR1 is LGHNA, CDR2 YNFKEQ, per germline. The CDR3 consists of 16 residues. V lost 4 bases and J lost 4; bases outside the gene matches: 6. Here the CDR3 reads CASSPSLAGGYNEQFF. The CDR3 nucleotides read TGTGCCAGCAGCCCCTCCCTAGCGGGAGGTTACAATGAGCAGTTCTTC.

The CDR3 DNA follows: TGTGCCAGCAGCACCCGGACAGGGGTAAACACTGAAGCTTTCTTT. It specifies CASSTRTGVNTEAFF. The chain joins TRBV11-3 to TRBJ1-1; 9 nucleotides agree with TRBD1. With 5 bases clipped from V and 2 bases from J, the junction kept 6 bases outside the gene matches. Germline-derived CDR1 and CDR2 are SGHNT and YENEEA. This CDR3 region has 15 residues.

V is TRBV2 and J is TRBJ1-1; D unclear. The V gene lost 8 bases and the J gene lost 4 bases, with 14 bases spanning the gap. CDR1 and CDR2 from the germline V gene are SNHLY and FYNNEI. The CDR3 is 13 residues long. The CDR3 region has the DNA TGTGCCAGCTATAGAGAGTCGGGCACTGAAGCTTTCTTT. Its translation is CASYRESGTEAFF.

The chain joins TRBV30 to TRBJ2-7; possibly TRBD2 for D (5 bases). The CDR3 is 15 residues long. Germline values: CDR1 GTSNPN, CDR2 SVGIG (reference sequence). The V gene lost 2 bases and the J gene lost 2 bases, with 16 bases spanning the gap. The CDR3 nucleotides read TGTGCCTGGAGTATTCCGGGAACCAAAGCCTACGAGCAGTACTTC. Encoded protein: CAWSIPGTKAYEQYF.

This chain connects TRBV5-1 to TRBJ1-1; tentative D call: TRBD1 (5 bases). Trimming removed 5 bases at V and 4 bases at J, with 12 bases between. This CDR3 comprises 13 residues. The germline V gene has CDR1 SGHRS and CDR2 YFSETQ. The CDR3 region is CASSLRGGTEAFF. CDR3 DNA: TGCGCCAGCAGTTTGAGGGGAGGCACTGAAGCTTTCTTT. The full variable domain, its missing parts supplied by reference TRBV5-1 and TRBJ1-1, is KAGVTQTPRYLIKTRGQQVTLSCSPISGHRSVSWYQQTPGQGLQFLFEYFSETQRNKGNFPGRFSGRQFSNSRSEMNVSTLELGDSALYLCASSLRGGTEAFFGQGTRLTVV.

The V gene is TRBV7-2, the J gene TRBJ2-7; D remains ambiguous. This CDR3 is 13 amino acids long. The V end was cut by 5 bases, the J end by 2 bases, with 10 bases between. Germline V gives CDR1 SGHTA, CDR2 FQGNSA. The CDR3 nucleotides read TGTGCCAGCAGCACGCAATATACCTACGAGCAGTACTTC. It is translated as CASSTQYTYEQYF.

The gene calls are TRBV6-5 and TRBJ1-2; possibly TRBD1 for D (6 bases). V gave up 0 bases and J gave up 4 bases, with 12 bases separating them. The length of the CDR3 is 15 residues. The germline CDR1 and CDR2 sequences are MNHEY and SVGAGI. In DNA form, the CDR3 reads TGTGCCAGCAGTTACTCTTCAGACAGGACCTATGGCTACACCTTC. Encoded protein: CASSYSSDRTYGYTF.

The chain recombines TRBV28 with TRBJ1-5; a weak D match, TRBD1 (6 bases). V was trimmed by 0 bases and J by 2 bases, leaving 17 bases between them. Germline V gene lookup returns CDR1 MDHEN and CDR2 SYDVKM. CDR3 length: 18 residues. The CDR3 is CASSLWGRGRDGNQPQHF. In DNA form, the CDR3 reads TGTGCCAGCAGTTTATGGGGGAGGGGGAGAGATGGCAATCAGCCCCAGCATTTT.

The chain has TRBV9 and TRBJ2-3, with 9 positions matching TRBD2. Germline V lookup: CDR1 SGDLS, CDR2 YYNGEE. V gave up 2 bases and J gave up 4 bases; unmatched junction bases: 2. The CDR3 is 14 amino acids. The CDR3 DNA sequence: TGTGCCAGCAGCGTTGGCGGGAGGGCAGATACGCAGTATTTT. It encodes CASSVGGRADTQYF.

CDR3 bases: TGTGCCAGCAGCTTAGGGGTTATAGGTGAGCAGTACTTC. As protein: CASSLGVIGEQYF. The chain uses TRBV7-6 and TRBJ2-7; D call uncertain. Germline-derived CDR1 and CDR2 are SGHVS and FNYEAQ. The ends were cut back, 1 base at V and 7 bases at J, with 11 bases in the middle. The CDR3 runs 13 residues.

The CDR3 sequence: CASSLAAGELFF. DNA for the CDR3: TGCGCCAGCAGCTTGGCCGCGGGGGAGCTGTTTTTT. V and J are TRBV5-1 and TRBJ2-2; D not resolved. The CDR3 has 12 residues. Per germline, CDR1 SGHRS and CDR2 YFSETQ. V lost 0 bases to trimming and J lost 8 bases, with 5 bases between them.

The chain is built from TRBV7-2 and TRBJ1-5, with unresolved D. The V and J ends lost 0 bases and 6 bases respectively, with 12 bases between them. The CDR3 covers 15 residues. Germline V gene lookup returns CDR1 SGHTA and CDR2 FQGNSA. DNA of the CDR3: TGTGCCAGCAGCTTAGCGCAAGGAAGTGGTCAGCCCCAGCATTTT. Its translation: CASSLAQGSGQPQHF. The full variable domain, in which reference TRBV7-2 and TRBJ1-5 provide the parts outside the CDR3, is GAGVSQSPSNKVTEKGKDVELRCDPISGHTALYWYRQSLGQGLEFLIYFQGNSAPDKSGLPSDRFSAERTGGSVSTLTIQRTQQEDSAVYLCASSLAQGSGQPQHFGDGTRLSIL.

The chain is built from TRBV5-4 and TRBJ1-2; 7 bases are shared with TRBD1. The V gene end was trimmed by 5 bases and the J gene end by 4 bases; junction bases not matched to a gene: 8. Germline-derived CDR1 and CDR2 are SGHNT and YYREEE (reference sequence). CDR3 size: 14 residues. The CDR3 region has the DNA TGTGCCAGCAGTTTTCAAGGGGGCTCCTATGGCTACACCTTC. It codes for CASSFQGGSYGYTF.

The rearrangement uses TRBV19 and TRBJ2-2; the D gene could be TRBD1 or TRBD2 (5 bases each). Trimming removed 8 bases at V and 2 bases at J, with 9 bases between. CDR1 and CDR2 from the germline V gene are LNHDA and SQIVND (reference sequence). The CDR3 length is 13 residues. In DNA, the CDR3 is TGTGCCAGTCGGGGCCCTAACACCGGGGAGCTGTTTTTT. Translating gives CASRGPNTGELFF.

J is TRBJ2-3 and V is TRBV13; TRBD2 agrees at 8 bases. CDR3 length: 18 residues. Looked up from germline, CDR1 is PRHDT and CDR2 is FYEKMQ (reference sequence). V shed 5 bases, J shed 0 bases, and the junction held 13 bases outside the gene matches. Here the CDR3 reads CASSPAPTSGSSTDTQYF. The CDR3 DNA reads as TGTGCCAGCAGCCCAGCCCCTACTAGCGGCTCTAGCACAGATACGCAGTATTTT. The complete variable domain, with remaining parts taken from reference TRBV13 and TRBJ2-3, reads AAGVIQSPRHLIKEKRETATLKCYPIPRHDTVYWYQQGPGQDPQFLISFYEKMQSDKGSIPDRFSAQQFSDYHSELNMSSLELGDSALYFCASSPAPTSGSSTDTQYFGPGTRLTVL.

The CDR3 DNA reads TGTGCCAGCACCTCATATAAACAGGGGGCCAATGAAAAACTGTTTTTT. This encodes CASTSYKQGANEKLFF. The chain uses TRBV11-2 and TRBJ1-4, with 9 bases matching TRBD1. This CDR3 has 16 residues. Per germline, CDR1 SGHAT and CDR2 FQNNGV. Trimming removed 7 bases from V and 5 bases from J; junction bases left unmatched: 11.

In regard to this clone: The junction differs from germline at one of its ends, possibly a read error. The chain joins TRBV7-7 to TRBJ2-2, with TRBD1 matching over 10 bases. The CDR3 sequence is 15 residues long. Germline V gene data show CDR1 as SSHAT and CDR2 as FNYEAQ (reference sequence). This CDR3 reads CASSRGQGGHGELFF. In DNA form, the CDR3 reads TGTGCTAGCAGCCGCGGACAGGGGGGACACGGGGAGCTGTTTTTT.

V gene TRBV7-3 combines with J gene TRBJ2-3; D might be TRBD2 (6 bases). The V gene lost 2 bases and the J gene lost 8 bases, with 14 bases spanning the gap. CDR3 length equals 14 residues. The germline V gene has CDR1 SGHTA and CDR2 FQGTGA. The CDR3 protein is CASSLELAGGTQYF. The CDR3 nucleotides are TGTGCCAGCAGCTTAGAACTAGCTGGGGGTACGCAGTATTTT.